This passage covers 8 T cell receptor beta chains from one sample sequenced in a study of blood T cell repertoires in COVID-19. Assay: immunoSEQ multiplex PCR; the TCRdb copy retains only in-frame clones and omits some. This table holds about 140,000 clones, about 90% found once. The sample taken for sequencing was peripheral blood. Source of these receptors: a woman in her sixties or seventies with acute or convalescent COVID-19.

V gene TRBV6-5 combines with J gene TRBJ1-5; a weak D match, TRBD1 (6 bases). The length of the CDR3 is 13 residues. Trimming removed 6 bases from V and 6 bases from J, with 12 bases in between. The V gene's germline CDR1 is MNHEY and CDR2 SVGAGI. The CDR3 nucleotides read TGTGCCAGCAGACAGGGAAGCCGTCAGCCCCAGCATTTT. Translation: CASRQGSRQPQHF.

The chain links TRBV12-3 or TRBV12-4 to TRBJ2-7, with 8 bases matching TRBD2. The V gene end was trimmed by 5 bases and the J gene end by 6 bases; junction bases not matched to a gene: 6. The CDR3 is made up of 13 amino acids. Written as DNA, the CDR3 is TGTGCCAGCAGTAATAGCGGGGCGGCCGAGCAGTACTTC. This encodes CASSNSGAAEQYF.

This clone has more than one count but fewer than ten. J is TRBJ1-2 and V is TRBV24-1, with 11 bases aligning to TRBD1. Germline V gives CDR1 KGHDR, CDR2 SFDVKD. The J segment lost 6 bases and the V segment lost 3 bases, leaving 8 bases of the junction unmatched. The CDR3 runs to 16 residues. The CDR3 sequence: CATSDRSRDRGNGYTF. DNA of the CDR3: TGTGCCACCAGTGATCGCTCCCGGGACAGGGGGAATGGCTACACCTTC.

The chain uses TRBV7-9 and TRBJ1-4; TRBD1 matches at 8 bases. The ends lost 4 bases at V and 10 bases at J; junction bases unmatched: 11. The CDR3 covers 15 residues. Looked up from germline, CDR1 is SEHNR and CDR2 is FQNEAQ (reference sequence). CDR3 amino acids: CASSSPVDRGGKLFF. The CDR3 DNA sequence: TGTGCCAGCAGCTCTCCGGTTGACAGGGGAGGAAAACTGTTTTTT.

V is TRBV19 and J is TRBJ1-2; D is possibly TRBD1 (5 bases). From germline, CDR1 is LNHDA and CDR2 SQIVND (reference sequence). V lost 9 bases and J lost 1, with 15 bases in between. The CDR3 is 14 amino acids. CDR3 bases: TGTGCCAGCCTAAAGGGGAGGGGTAACTATGGCTACACCTTC. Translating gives CASLKGRGNYGYTF.

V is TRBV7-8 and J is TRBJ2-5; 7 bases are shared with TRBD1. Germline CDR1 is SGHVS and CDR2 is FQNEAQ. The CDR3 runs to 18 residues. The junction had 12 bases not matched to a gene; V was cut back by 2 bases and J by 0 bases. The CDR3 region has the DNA TGTGCCAGCAGCTTAAAGGCGTGGGGACAGATTGACCAAGAGACCCAGTACTTC. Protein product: CASSLKAWGQIDQETQYF. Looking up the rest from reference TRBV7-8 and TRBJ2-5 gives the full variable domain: GAGVSQSPRYKVAKRGQDVALRCDPISGHVSLFWYQQALGQGPEFLTYFQNEAQLDKSGLPSDRFFAERPEGSVSTLKIQRTQQEDSAVYLCASSLKAWGQIDQETQYFGPGTRLLVL.

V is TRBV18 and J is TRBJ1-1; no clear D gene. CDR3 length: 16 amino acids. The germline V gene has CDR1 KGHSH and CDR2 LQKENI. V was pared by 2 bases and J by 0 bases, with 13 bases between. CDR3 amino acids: CASSPTEFSMNTEAFF. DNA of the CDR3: TGTGCCAGCTCACCAACCGAGTTTTCCATGAACACTGAAGCTTTCTTT.

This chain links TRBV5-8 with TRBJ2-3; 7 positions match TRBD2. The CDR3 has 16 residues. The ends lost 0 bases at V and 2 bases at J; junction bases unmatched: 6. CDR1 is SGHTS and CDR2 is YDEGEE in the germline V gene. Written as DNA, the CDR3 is TGTGCCAGCAGCTTGGGTCCGGGGGGTTCCACAGATACGCAGTATTTT. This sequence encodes CASSLGPGGSTDTQYF.